This T cell receptor (beta chain) is from a study of control samples from healthy donors and cancer patients. V lost 3 bases and J 0 bases, leaving 8 bases between the germline ends. Germline loops: CDR1 SQVTM, CDR2 ANQGSEA. The CDR3 spans 13 residues. This clone has just one count. Profiling relied on immunoSEQ multiplex PCR, and the TCRdb table lists in-frame clones only, not all of them. The repertoire holds roughly 100,000 clones, 83% seen once, with about 12% in the top ten. The sequencing input was blood. The genes are TRBV29-1 and TRBJ1-2, with D unclear. This TCR was sampled from a woman aged 45 to 65 in good health. CDR3 in amino acids: CSVDGGTNYGYTF. CDR3 sequence (DNA): TGCAGCGTTGACGGCGGGACTAACTATGGCTACACCTTC.